This TCR beta chain is from a study of blood T cell repertoires in COVID-19. Study details: Acute-phase and convalescent COVID-19 samples originated in the United States, Italy and Spain. Sources were T cells, B-cell-depleted T cells, or PBMCs; the material itself was cDNA or gDNA.

Per germline, CDR1 MRHNA and CDR2 SNTAGT. The CDR3 consists of 18 residues. V lost 0 bases to trimming and J lost 1 base; unmatched junction nucleotides: 10. Original processing methods: Counts of nucleated cells, estimated from reference gene primer amplification, were obtained. Clones were sequenced by immunoSEQ multiplex PCR, and TCRdb holds only the in-frame ones, with some missing. The DNA was the basis for D and trimming; V, J and clone size are from that table. This table has 150,000 to 200,000 clones, around 85% appearing once. This clonotype was sampled from a human donor with active or convalescent COVID-19. The donor label of this sample is uncertain. The sample taken for sequencing was peripheral blood. V usage is TRBV6-4 and J usage is TRBJ2-3; 7 positions agree with TRBD2. As DNA, the CDR3 is TGTGCCAGCAGTGACTCACCGGGAGGTGAACAGGGCACAGATACGCAGTATTTT. Translated: CASSDSPGGEQGTDTQYF.